This TCR beta chain appears in the sequencing data of a study of T-cell reconstitution after alpha-beta-depleted transplantation in children. A note on this clonotype: Its antigen is unknown.

Broader study findings: About two months after transplant, alpha-beta T cells reportedly came from several hundred expanded graft clones. Some patients showed high day-60 TCRbeta diversity, which derived from surviving recipient T cells and thymic progenitors. Newly produced T cells mostly accounted for T-cell counts and diversity one year post-transplant.

Preparation of the TCRbeta library used unique molecular identifiers. One entry per CDR3 protein results from TCRdb running MiXCR on the PCR reads. The table has approximately 520,000 distinct CDR3 sequences, 10% to 12% seen once; the top ten hold 12% to 15%. The source is a female patient aged 2-9 years who had a stem cell transplant for aplastic anemia, so the T cells may come from the graft donor. Here the sequenced sample was PBMCs, mostly from graft donor cells, taken 180 days after TCRalphabeta/CD19-depleted stem cell transplant.

CDR3 region: CASSLIRGWNTEAFF. In nucleotides, the CDR3 is TGTGCCAGCAGCTTAATAAGGGGTTGGAACACTGAAGCTTTCTTT. V and J are TRBV11-3 and TRBJ1-1; possible D gene TRBD1, 5 bases. CDR1 is SGHNT, CDR2 YENEEA, per germline. This CDR3 is 15 amino acids long. Trimming removed 2 bases at V and 1 base at J, with 11 bases between.